These 2 T cell receptor beta chains share one sample of origin, sequenced in a study of blood T cell repertoires in COVID-19. Sequenced by immunoSEQ multiplex PCR; TCRdb stores in-frame clones only, minus some. Of roughly 100,000 clones listed, roughly 90% are singletons. The sample comprised peripheral blood. All receptors derive from a human donor in a cohort sampled during active COVID-19.

This chain connects TRBV2 to TRBJ1-2, with 10 bases that match TRBD1. The length of the CDR3 is 13 residues. V shed 7 bases, J shed 6 bases, and the junction held 5 bases outside the gene matches. Germline V gives CDR1 SNHLY, CDR2 FYNNEI. The CDR3 nucleotides read TGTGCCAGCAACCCCGGGACAGGGGATGGCTACACCTTC. Protein product: CASNPGTGDGYTF.

The table lists this clone with a count of one. The rearrangement uses TRBV7-3 and TRBJ2-3; the D is unclear. The CDR3 has 13 amino acids. Germline V lookup: CDR1 SGHTA, CDR2 FQGTGA. The V end lost 1 base, the J end lost 3 bases, and 5 bases lay between the germline ends. CDR3 sequence reads: CASSLINTDTQYF. The DNA of the CDR3 is TGTGCCAGCAGCTTAATTAATACAGATACGCAGTATTTT.